The clone carrying this T cell receptor beta chain showed up just a few times. The data were obtained in a study of spatial heterogeneity in lung cancer. Unique molecular identifiers, one per molecule, were present on every TCR cDNA molecule. TCRdb ran MiXCR on the 5' RACE reads and lists one entry per CDR3 protein. Among about 38,000 distinct CDR3 sequences, 5.2% were seen once, and the ten largest hold more than 20%. The time point is: sample taken at primary tumor resection. This TCR was recovered from a female donor with early-stage non-small cell lung cancer. This material consisted of PBMCs, taken at surgery.

The CDR3 nucleotides read TGTGCCAGCAGATCACAGGGCTCAAGCAATCAGCCCCAGCATTTT. It codes for CASRSQGSSNQPQHF. The chain carries TRBV2 and TRBJ1-5; maybe TRBD1 (6 bases). The CDR3 runs to 15 residues. V was cut by 6 bases and J by 1 base, with 13 bases left in between. CDR1 is SNHLY and CDR2 is FYNNEI in the germline V gene.